The 8 T cell receptor beta chains listed next were all sequenced from one sample in a study of cytomegalovirus exposure and HLA in healthy donors. Sequenced by immunoSEQ multiplex PCR; TCRdb stores in-frame clones only, minus some. Here the sample spans 66,000 or so clones, around 97% being singletons. Sequences were obtained from PBMCs. Every receptor here comes from a woman in her late teens or twenties in good health and CMV-seropositive.

The chain recombines TRBV6-6 with TRBJ1-1; maybe TRBD1 (5 bases). The germline V and J ends were trimmed by 10 bases and 6 bases, with 24 bases remaining between them. The V gene's germline CDR1 is MNHNY and CDR2 SVGAGI (reference sequence). The CDR3 is made up of 15 amino acids. The CDR3 reads CATATSMGLRSEAFF. In nucleotides, the CDR3 is TGTGCCACCGCCACGAGCATGGGGCTCAGATCTGAAGCTTTCTTT.

V usage is TRBV25-1 and J usage is TRBJ2-7, with 7 bases matching TRBD1. The CDR3 covers 13 residues. Losses at the gene ends were 4 bases for V and 0 bases for J; bases not matched to a gene: 0. Germline CDR1 is MGHDK and CDR2 is SYGVNS. The CDR3 is CASSGTGSYEQYF. As DNA, the CDR3 is TGTGCCAGCAGTGGGACAGGCTCCTACGAGCAGTACTTC.

The rearrangement uses TRBV6-5 and TRBJ2-2; D gene unclear. The CDR3 runs to 14 residues. V was clipped by 4 bases and J by 6 bases, with 12 bases between them. Germline CDR1 reads MNHEY; CDR2 reads SVGAGI. CDR3 sequence: CASSSPQSAGELFF. The DNA of the CDR3 is TGTGCCAGCAGTTCGCCTCAGTCTGCCGGGGAGCTGTTTTTT.

V and J are TRBV5-1 and TRBJ2-5; D is perhaps TRBD1 (6 bases). V was shortened by 7 bases and J by 0 bases, with 16 bases between the two germline ends. CDR3 length: 15 residues. Germline lookup yields CDR1 SGHRS and CDR2 YFSETQ. The CDR3 bases are TGCGCCAGCTCGACGCTCAGGGGAAACCAAGAGACCCAGTACTTC. It yields the protein CASSTLRGNQETQYF.

The rearrangement links TRBV27 to TRBJ2-2; D perhaps matches TRBD2 (6 bases). Per germline, CDR1 MNHEY and CDR2 SMNVEV (reference sequence). This CDR3 comprises 16 residues. V was cut by 7 bases and J by 3 bases, with 18 bases left in between. The CDR3 bases are TGTGCCAGCAATGACTCCGGGACGGGGGACACCGGGGAGCTGTTTTTT. This gives the protein CASNDSGTGDTGELFF.

V is TRBV7-8 and J is TRBJ1-1, with D unresolved. The CDR3 spans 15 residues. V was clipped by 1 base and J by 0 bases, with 9 bases between them. The germline CDR1 and CDR2 sequences are SGHVS and FQNEAQ. Written as DNA, the CDR3 is TGTGCCAGCAGCTTAGATACAGCATTGAACACTGAAGCTTTCTTT. Its protein is CASSLDTALNTEAFF. The full variable domain, with the rest looked up from reference TRBV7-8 and TRBJ1-1, is GAGVSQSPRYKVAKRGQDVALRCDPISGHVSLFWYQQALGQGPEFLTYFQNEAQLDKSGLPSDRFFAERPEGSVSTLKIQRTQQEDSAVYLCASSLDTALNTEAFFGQGTRLTVV.

V is TRBV7-3 and J is TRBJ1-2; D call uncertain. The V gene lost 2 bases and the J gene lost 0 bases, with 7 bases spanning the gap. CDR1 SGHTA and CDR2 FQGTGA come from the germline V gene. This CDR3 contains 14 residues. The DNA of the CDR3 is TGTGCCAGCAGCTTAGGCCCTGCTAACTATGGCTACACCTTC. As protein: CASSLGPANYGYTF.

V gene TRBV9 combines with J gene TRBJ2-7; 10 positions agree with TRBD2. The CDR3 sequence is 15 residues long. CDR1 and CDR2 from the germline V gene are SGDLS and YYNGEE. V dropped 1 base and J dropped 7; count of bases not matched to a gene: 8. The chain's CDR3 is CASSVNPSGSGEQYF. CDR3 bases: TGTGCCAGCAGCGTAAATCCTAGCGGGAGCGGAGAGCAGTACTTC.